The 5 T cell receptor beta chains below come from one sample, sequenced in a study of T cell responses to AZD1222 COVID-19 vaccine. Only in-frame clones appear in the TCRdb table, and some are missing; sequencing was by immunoSEQ multiplex PCR. Here the sample spans over 150,000 clones, around 87% being singletons. The sequences come from peripheral blood, collected on day 0 of AZD1222 vaccination. The receptor source for this set is an adult in good health.

This clone came up once. The chain couples TRBV5-4 to TRBJ2-7; D remains unclear. Germline V gene data show CDR1 as SGHNT and CDR2 as YYREEE (reference sequence). This CDR3 has 13 residues. The germline V and J ends were trimmed by 3 bases and 2 bases, with 9 bases remaining between them. CDR3: CASSSGPPYEQYF. CDR3 DNA: TGTGCCAGCAGCTCCGGACCACCCTACGAGCAGTACTTC. The whole variable domain, filled in from reference TRBV5-4 and TRBJ2-7, reads ETGVTQSPTHLIKTRGQQVTLRCSSQSGHNTVSWYQQALGQGPQFIFQYYREEENGRGNFPPRFSGLQFPNYSSELNVNALELDDSALYLCASSSGPPYEQYFGPGTRLTVT.

This clone was detected only once. The gene calls are TRBV18 and TRBJ1-2; TRBD1 matches at 11 bases. The CDR3 has 13 residues. V shed 4 bases, J shed 8 bases, and the junction held 3 bases outside the gene matches. The germline gives CDR1 KGHSH, CDR2 LQKENI. CDR3 region: CASSQDRGLGYTF. DNA of the CDR3: TGTGCCAGCTCACAGGACAGGGGGCTGGGCTACACCTTC.

This clone appeared once. The rearrangement links TRBV6-5 to TRBJ2-7; D possibly corresponds to TRBD1 (7 bases). Germline V gene lookup returns CDR1 MNHEY and CDR2 SVGAGI. The V gene lost 8 bases and the J gene lost 1 base, with 15 bases spanning the gap. The CDR3 has 14 amino acids. As DNA, the CDR3 is TGTGCCAGCCATTTGGAGGGACAGTCCTACGAGCAGTACTTC. It is translated as CASHLEGQSYEQYF.

The chain has TRBV4-1 and TRBJ2-7, with TRBD1 identical over 7 bases. This CDR3 spans 13 amino acids. Germline V gives CDR1 MGHRA, CDR2 YSYEKL. V gave up 9 bases and J gave up 0 bases; unmatched junction bases: 5. The CDR3 here is CASGGQNSYEQYF. Here the CDR3 DNA reads TGCGCCAGTGGGGGACAGAACTCCTACGAGCAGTACTTC.

V gene TRBV30 combines with J gene TRBJ2-4; 8 bases align to TRBD1. Per the germline V gene, CDR1 is GTSNPN and CDR2 is SVGIG (reference sequence). V lost 1 base, J lost 10 bases, and 6 bases stayed unmatched. The length of the CDR3 is 13 residues. The CDR3 region has the DNA TGTGCCTGGAGTGGTGGACAGGGTAAAATTCAGTACTTC. It is translated as CAWSGGQGKIQYF.